A selection of T cell receptor beta chains follows, all from one sample in a study of shared clonotypes between healthy human individuals. The repertoire was sequenced with immunoSEQ multiplex PCR; TCRdb's copy has only in-frame clones and lacks some. Found here are about 2.3 million clones, about 90% of them singletons; the top ten hold approximately 0.4%. Sequences were obtained from naive CD4+ T cells from PBMCs. The receptors were sampled from a young man in good health. Some clones in this sample may be carry-over from other donors' samples. Each CDR3 is given with its conserved first and last residue. Each record gives: CDR3 protein, CDR3 DNA, clone size, J gene, D gene, V gene. The D gene is left open where the match is weak. Part of the rows lack a size; the others show once, few, many or a class for expanded clones.

CDR3: CASSLSPAKADTQYF
DNA: TGTGCCAGCAGTTTAAGCCCCGCCAAAGCAGATACGCAGTATTTT
size: -
J: TRBJ2-3
D: -
V: TRBV28

CDR3: CASSLDPGNTEAFF
DNA: TGTGCCAGCAGCTTGGACCCAGGCAACACTGAAGCTTTCTTT
size: -
J: TRBJ1-1
D: -
V: TRBV5-4

CDR3: CASSIGQVYEQYF
DNA: TGTGCCAGTAGTATAGGACAGGTATACGAGCAGTACTTC
size: -
J: TRBJ2-7
D: -
V: TRBV19

CDR3: CSVDPGGGSTEAFF
DNA: TGCAGCGTTGACCCAGGGGGGGGAAGCACTGAAGCTTTCTTT
size: -
J: TRBJ1-1
D: TRBD1
V: TRBV29-1

CDR3: CASSENRAPGRSEAFF
DNA: TGTGCCAGCAGTGAAAACAGGGCTCCTGGAAGGTCTGAAGCTTTCTTT
size: -
J: TRBJ1-1
D: -
V: TRBV2

CDR3: CASSLDRGLYNEQFF
DNA: TGTGCCAGCAGCTTAGACAGGGGGTTATACAATGAGCAGTTCTTC
size: -
J: TRBJ2-1
D: TRBD1
V: TRBV7-2

CDR3: CASSFKGDHEQYF
DNA: TGTGCCAGCAGCTTTAAAGGGGACCACGAGCAGTACTTC
size: -
J: TRBJ2-7
D: -
V: TRBV7-9

CDR3: CASSFSTGELFF
DNA: TGTGCCAGCAGCTTTAGTACCGGGGAGCTGTTTTTT
size: -
J: TRBJ2-2
D: -
V: TRBV11-3

CDR3: CASSYSLAGGLEQYF
DNA: TGTGCCAGCAGTTACTCTTTAGCGGGAGGGCTCGAGCAGTACTTC
size: -
J: TRBJ2-7
D: TRBD2
V: TRBV6-6

CDR3: CASSGTGEQYF
DNA: TGTGCCAGCAGCGGGACAGGGGAGCAGTACTTC
size: -
J: TRBJ2-7
D: TRBD1
V: TRBV6-4

CDR3: CASSRSMGDRANVLTF
DNA: TGTGCCAGCAGCAGATCCATGGGGGATAGGGCCAACGTCCTGACTTTC
size: -
J: TRBJ2-6
D: -
V: TRBV2

CDR3: CASSLVPGQNEKLFF
DNA: TGCGCCAGCAGCTTGGTTCCGGGCCAGAATGAAAAACTGTTTTTT
size: -
J: TRBJ1-4
D: -
V: TRBV5-1

CDR3: CASSLLNRGYEQYF
DNA: TGTGCCAGCAGCTTGCTAAACAGGGGATACGAGCAGTACTTC
size: -
J: TRBJ2-7
D: TRBD1
V: TRBV5-5

CDR3: CASTQGVKNEQFF
DNA: TGTGCCAGCACCCAGGGGGTGAAGAATGAGCAGTTCTTC
size: -
J: TRBJ2-1
D: TRBD1
V: TRBV28

CDR3: CASSDTSGTHPAIGANVLTF
DNA: TGTGCCAGCAGCGATACTAGCGGGACGCACCCTGCGATTGGGGCCAACGTCCTGACTTTC
size: -
J: TRBJ2-6
D: TRBD2
V: TRBV9

CDR3: CSVEAARNFGGYTF
DNA: TGCAGCGTTGAAGCAGCGAGGAATTTCGGTGGCTACACCTTC
size: -
J: TRBJ1-2
D: -
V: TRBV29-1

CDR3: CAISPGLADTDTQYF
DNA: TGTGCCATCAGTCCAGGACTAGCGGACACAGATACGCAGTATTTT
size: once
J: TRBJ2-3
D: TRBD2
V: TRBV10-3

CDR3: CASSLSLTGGLEKLFF
DNA: TGTGCCAGCAGCTTATCTTTAACAGGGGGCCTTGAAAAACTGTTTTTT
size: once
J: TRBJ1-4
D: TRBD1
V: TRBV7-2

CDR3: CASTQNGPDTGELFF
DNA: TGTGCCAGCACCCAGAACGGGCCGGACACCGGGGAGCTGTTTTTT
size: -
J: TRBJ2-2
D: -
V: TRBV6-6

CDR3: CASSDRGTSQETQYF
DNA: TGTGCCAGCAGTGATCGCGGGACATCCCAAGAGACCCAGTACTTC
size: -
J: TRBJ2-5
D: -
V: TRBV2

CDR3: CASSQDGDLGWEKLFF
DNA: TGCGCCAGCAGCCAAGATGGGGACCTAGGGTGGGAAAAACTGTTTTTT
size: -
J: TRBJ1-4
D: -
V: TRBV4-1

CDR3: CAIPPGPRLNQPQHF
DNA: TGTGCCATCCCCCCGGGGCCGAGGCTCAATCAGCCCCAGCATTTT
size: -
J: TRBJ1-5
D: -
V: TRBV11-2

CDR3: CASSQATTGASTDTQYF
DNA: TGTGCCAGCAGCCAGGCTACGACAGGGGCGTCCACAGATACGCAGTATTTT
size: -
J: TRBJ2-3
D: TRBD1
V: TRBV4-2

CDR3: CASSSQLNNSPLHF
DNA: TGTGCCAGCAGCTCACAGCTAAATAATTCACCCCTCCACTTT
size: -
J: TRBJ1-6
D: -
V: TRBV6-5

CDR3: CASKWGTYGYTF
DNA: TGTGCCAGTAAATGGGGGACCTATGGCTACACCTTC
size: -
J: TRBJ1-2
D: -
V: TRBV19

CDR3: CASSLSGSSYEQYF
DNA: TGTGCCAGCAGTTTATCGGGGAGCTCCTACGAGCAGTACTTC
size: -
J: TRBJ2-7
D: -
V: TRBV28

CDR3: CASSSRVLSSYNEQFF
DNA: TGTGCCAGCAGCTCCAGGGTCCTGAGCTCCTACAATGAGCAGTTCTTC
size: -
J: TRBJ2-1
D: -
V: TRBV7-2

CDR3: CASNPGGTGYGYTF
DNA: TGTGCCAGCAACCCCGGTGGGACAGGGTATGGCTACACCTTC
size: few
J: TRBJ1-2
D: TRBD1
V: TRBV28

CDR3: CASSSPGGPPSEQFF
DNA: TGCGCCAGCAGCAGCCCGGGGGGACCCCCCAGTGAGCAGTTCTTC
size: -
J: TRBJ2-1
D: TRBD2
V: TRBV5-1

CDR3: CASSLSLAGETQYF
DNA: TGTGCCAGCAGCTTAAGCCTAGCTGGAGAGACCCAGTACTTC
size: -
J: TRBJ2-5
D: -
V: TRBV7-3

CDR3: CASRAGTGANVLTF
DNA: TGCGCCAGCCGAGCGGGAACAGGGGCCAACGTCCTGACTTTC
size: -
J: TRBJ2-6
D: TRBD2
V: TRBV5-1

CDR3: CASSSPSGVGELFF
DNA: TGCGCCAGCAGCTCCCCCAGCGGGGTTGGGGAGCTGTTTTTT
size: -
J: TRBJ2-2
D: TRBD2
V: TRBV5-1

CDR3: CASSQGGGVDTQYF
DNA: TGTGCCAGCAGCCAGGGGGGGGGAGTAGATACGCAGTATTTT
size: -
J: TRBJ2-3
D: TRBD2
V: TRBV4-2

CDR3: CASSLTGRRRNTEAFF
DNA: TGTGCCAGCAGTTTAACGGGCCGAAGGAGAAACACTGAAGCTTTCTTT
size: -
J: TRBJ1-1
D: -
V: TRBV28

CDR3: CSARIMYTQYF
DNA: TGCAGCGCTAGGATTATGTATACGCAGTATTTT
size: -
J: TRBJ2-3
D: -
V: TRBV20-1

CDR3: CASSAGLAGGRADTQYF
DNA: TGCGCCAGCAGCGCAGGACTAGCGGGAGGGCGGGCAGATACGCAGTATTTT
size: -
J: TRBJ2-3
D: TRBD2
V: TRBV5-1

CDR3: CASSQSTRPYEQYF
DNA: TGTGCCAGCAGCCAATCGACAAGGCCCTACGAGCAGTACTTC
size: -
J: TRBJ2-7
D: -
V: TRBV7-2

CDR3: CASSWRGLAGDNEQFF
DNA: TGCGCCAGCAGCTGGAGAGGGCTAGCGGGAGACAATGAGCAGTTCTTC
size: -
J: TRBJ2-1
D: TRBD2
V: TRBV5-1

CDR3: CAISEQRSSEQYF
DNA: TGTGCCATCAGTGAACAGAGGTCTTCCGAGCAGTACTTC
size: few
J: TRBJ2-7
D: -
V: TRBV10-3

CDR3: CASSPDSSTNEKLFF
DNA: TGTGCCAGCTCACCGGACAGCTCAACTAATGAAAAACTGTTTTTT
size: -
J: TRBJ1-4
D: -
V: TRBV18

CDR3: CASGKGAVRGTDTQYF
DNA: TGTGCCAGCGGCAAGGGGGCGGTGAGGGGAACAGATACGCAGTATTTT
size: -
J: TRBJ2-3
D: TRBD1
V: TRBV5-4

CDR3: CASSLMGTSWDIQYF
DNA: TGTGCCAGCAGCTTAATGGGGACTAGCTGGGACATTCAGTACTTC
size: -
J: TRBJ2-4
D: TRBD2
V: TRBV7-3